The rows below give T cell receptor beta chains drawn from one sample of a study of shared clonotypes between healthy human individuals. The table came from immunoSEQ multiplex PCR; TCRdb's copy has only in-frame clones and leaves some out. The table has 2 million to 2.5 million clones, approximately 95% seen once. Sequenced material: naive CD4+ T cells from PBMCs. The receptor set was obtained from a man between 18 and 29 years old in good health. Some clones in this sample may be carry-over from other donors' samples. The CDR3 runs from the conserved cysteine through the conserved F or W. A D gene is named only where the DNA matches it firmly. A row's size may be missing; if present it is once, few, many or a size class.

cdr3_aa cdr3_nt d_call clone_size j_call v_call
CASSDPAGANTGELFF TGTGCCAGCAGTGACCCCGCAGGGGCGAACACCGGGGAGCTGTTTTTT NA NA TRBJ2-2 TRBV2
CASSEARARVDRNTQYF TGTGCCAGCAGTGAAGCGCGTGCGCGGGTCGACCGGAATACGCAGTATTTT NA NA TRBJ2-3 TRBV6-1
CATSRDLAGYNEQFF TGTGCCACCAGCAGAGATCTAGCGGGGTACAATGAGCAGTTCTTC TRBD2 NA TRBJ2-1 TRBV15
CASSLAGGWDTIYF TGCGCCAGCAGCTTGGCCGGAGGATGGGACACCATATATTTT NA NA TRBJ1-3 TRBV5-1
CASSVRDRSNTNTGELFF TGCGCCAGCAGCGTCCGGGACAGGTCTAACACGAACACCGGGGAGCTGTTTTTT TRBD1 NA TRBJ2-2 TRBV5-1
CASSRPRGQVTGELFF TGTGCCAGCAGCCGCCCGAGGGGGCAGGTCACCGGGGAGCTGTTTTTT TRBD1 NA TRBJ2-2 TRBV7-2
CASSVYPSGNTIYF TGTGCCAGCAGTGTATACCCCTCTGGAAACACCATATATTTT NA once TRBJ1-3 TRBV2
CASSPPGRPGEAEAFF TGTGCCAGCTCACCACCGGGACGCCCGGGGGAAGCTGAAGCTTTCTTT NA NA TRBJ1-1 TRBV18
CASSLGRGQSRETQYF TGTGCCAGCAGCTTAGGCCGGGGACAGAGCCGGGAGACCCAGTACTTC TRBD1 NA TRBJ2-5 TRBV13
CASSGAGGRTDTQYF TGTGCCAGCAGTGGGGCGGGAGGGCGGACAGATACGCAGTATTTT TRBD2 NA TRBJ2-3 TRBV28
CASRSLAGGSSYEQYF TGTGCCAGCAGGTCACTAGCGGGAGGGAGCTCCTACGAGCAGTACTTC TRBD2 NA TRBJ2-7 TRBV27
CASRTSLGRRGPGAKNIQYF TGTGCCAGCAGGACCTCCCTCGGACGGCGGGGGCCTGGGGCCAAAAACATTCAGTACTTC NA NA TRBJ2-4 TRBV2
CASSPGQGATDNQPQHF TGTGCCAGCAGCCCGGGACAGGGGGCTACCGACAATCAGCCCCAGCATTTT TRBD1 NA TRBJ1-5 TRBV5-6
CASSPRGTDLNEKLFF TGCGCCAGCAGCCCACGAGGGACAGATCTTAATGAAAAACTGTTTTTT TRBD1 NA TRBJ1-4 TRBV5-1
CASSPGLAFADTQYF TGTGCCAGCAGCCCGGGACTAGCGTTCGCAGATACGCAGTATTTT TRBD2 NA TRBJ2-3 TRBV6-5
CATTVSGSAIDTQYF TGTGCCACCACAGTTAGCGGGAGTGCGATAGATACGCAGTATTTT TRBD2 NA TRBJ2-3 TRBV7-2
CASSLGYFNTEAFF TGTGCCAGCAGCTTGGGGTATTTTAACACTGAAGCTTTCTTT NA NA TRBJ1-1 TRBV5-5
CASTQGDISGANVLTF TGTGCCAGCACGCAGGGCGATATCTCTGGGGCCAACGTCCTGACTTTC NA NA TRBJ2-6 TRBV7-9
CASSLEVSTDTQYF TGTGCCAGCAGCTTGGAGGTTAGCACAGATACGCAGTATTTT NA NA TRBJ2-3 TRBV5-4
CASSARGRETGELFF TGTGCCAGCAGCGCCCGTGGGCGGGAGACCGGGGAGCTGTTTTTT TRBD2 NA TRBJ2-2 TRBV9
CASSPRQGAGETQYF TGTGCCAGCAGCCCCCGTCAGGGGGCTGGGGAGACCCAGTACTTC TRBD1 NA TRBJ2-5 TRBV5-4
CASSRAVGGDYGYTF TGTGCCAGCAGTAGGGCAGTGGGGGGCGACTATGGCTACACCTTC NA once TRBJ1-2 TRBV6-5
CASSLMGQGATEAFF TGTGCCAGCAGCTTAATGGGACAGGGGGCCACTGAAGCTTTCTTT TRBD1 NA TRBJ1-1 TRBV7-3
CASSANSGWGETQYF TGTGCCAGCAGCGCGAACTCGGGCTGGGGAGAGACCCAGTACTTC NA NA TRBJ2-5 TRBV7-2
CASSHTFGQYF TGTGCCAGCAGTCATACCTTTGGGCAGTATTTT NA NA TRBJ2-3 TRBV28
CASRGPFKSREQYF TGTGCCAGCAGGGGACCCTTCAAATCCCGGGAGCAGTACTTC NA NA TRBJ2-7 TRBV27
CAGGTGGTGELFF TGTGCCGGGGGGACTGGAGGGACCGGGGAGCTGTTTTTT NA NA TRBJ2-2 TRBV6-5
CASSRGASTDTQYF TGTGCCAGCAGCCGTGGGGCGAGCACAGATACGCAGTATTTT NA NA TRBJ2-3 TRBV11-3
CASSEGLALRDTQYF TGCGCCAGCAGCGAGGGACTAGCGTTAAGAGATACGCAGTATTTT TRBD2 NA TRBJ2-3 TRBV5-1
CASSLWAENYEQYF TGTGCCAGCAGTTTATGGGCGGAAAACTACGAGCAGTACTTC NA NA TRBJ2-7 TRBV28
CASSLAADTEAFF TGCGCCAGCAGCTTGGCCGCCGACACTGAAGCTTTCTTT NA NA TRBJ1-1 TRBV5-1
CASSLRGPDTGELFF TGTGCCAGCAGCCTCAGGGGGCCCGACACCGGGGAGCTGTTTTTT TRBD1 NA TRBJ2-2 TRBV7-3
CASRTGNWGEKLFF TGTGCCAGCAGGACAGGCAATTGGGGGGAAAAACTGTTTTTT NA NA TRBJ1-4 TRBV27
CASCRLSYNEQFF TGTGCCAGCTGCAGACTCTCCTACAATGAGCAGTTCTTC NA once TRBJ2-1 TRBV6-1
CASSRGNYGYTF TGTGCCAGTAGTCGGGGGAACTATGGCTACACCTTC NA few TRBJ1-2 TRBV19
CASSLEAGTGTGNTIYF TGTGCCAGCAGCTTAGAGGCCGGGACAGGGACTGGAAACACCATATATTTT TRBD1 NA TRBJ1-3 TRBV11-2
CASRSQGAANYGYTF TGTGCCAGCAGAAGCCAGGGCGCAGCTAACTATGGCTACACCTTC NA NA TRBJ1-2 TRBV28
CASSGVGAHRAGELFF TGTGCCAGCAGCGGGGTGGGGGCCCATAGGGCCGGGGAGCTGTTTTTT NA NA TRBJ2-2 TRBV7-8
CASSPYGRRPTTNYGYTF TGTGCCAGCAGCCCGTATGGTAGAAGGCCGACGACTAACTATGGCTACACCTTC NA NA TRBJ1-2 TRBV7-9
CASSLGPQNTEAFF TGTGCCAGCAGCTTGGGGCCACAGAACACTGAAGCTTTCTTT NA few TRBJ1-1 TRBV5-5
CASSSGGVDQPQHF TGTGCCAGCAGCTCTGGCGGGGTGGATCAGCCCCAGCATTTT NA few TRBJ1-5 TRBV5-4
CASSLGGDTGQYF TGTGCCAGCAGCTTAGGGGGGGACACAGGGCAGTACTTC NA once TRBJ2-7 TRBV11-2
CASRRNREGRNEKLFF TGTGCCAGCAGACGGAACAGGGAGGGTCGGAATGAAAAACTGTTTTTT NA NA TRBJ1-4 TRBV28
CASSLGLAGGTDTQYF TGTGCCAGCAGCCTGGGACTAGCGGGAGGCACAGATACGCAGTATTTT TRBD2 NA TRBJ2-3 TRBV7-7
CASSPTIGTDYEQYF TGTGCCAGCAGCCCTACGATCGGCACAGACTACGAGCAGTACTTC NA NA TRBJ2-7 TRBV5-4
CASSLAGDTRLNTEAFF TGCGCCAGCAGCTTGGCCGGGGACACCCGATTGAACACTGAAGCTTTCTTT NA NA TRBJ1-1 TRBV5-1
CASSYRGTDTQYF TGTGCCAGCAGTTACCGGGGCACAGATACGCAGTATTTT NA NA TRBJ2-3 TRBV6-6
CASSLASGVETQYF TGCGCCAGCAGCTTGGCGTCCGGGGTAGAGACCCAGTACTTC NA once TRBJ2-5 TRBV5-1
CASSPGWGNTIYF TGTGCCAGCAGTCCAGGTTGGGGAAACACCATATATTTT NA NA TRBJ1-3 TRBV28
CASSGSGSGYNEQFF TGTGCCAGCAGCGGGAGCGGGAGCGGGTACAATGAGCAGTTCTTC TRBD2 NA TRBJ2-1 TRBV9
CASSPQTGVNYEQYF TGTGCCAGCAGCCCACAGACAGGGGTGAACTACGAGCAGTACTTC TRBD1 NA TRBJ2-7 TRBV11-2
CASSLGGGSGEQYF TGCGCCAGCAGCTTGGGCGGTGGATCGGGCGAGCAGTACTTC NA NA TRBJ2-7 TRBV5-1
CASSLAGGTSGRRDTQYF TGTGCCAGCAGCTTAGCGGGAGGGACTAGCGGGAGGAGGGATACGCAGTATTTT TRBD2 NA TRBJ2-3 TRBV7-2
CASSGAGVTDTQYF TGTGCCAGCTCGGGAGCGGGAGTCACAGATACGCAGTATTTT TRBD2 NA TRBJ2-3 TRBV28
CASSPAGGAGRNEKLFF TGTGCCAGCAGCCCGGCCGGGGGTGCAGGGAGGAATGAAAAACTGTTTTTT NA once TRBJ1-4 TRBV7-2
CASTPGGAPQETQYF TGTGCCAGCACCCCAGGGGGCGCCCCCCAAGAGACCCAGTACTTC TRBD1 NA TRBJ2-5 TRBV28
CASSPRTSGTTGELFF TGTGCCAGCAGCCCCAGGACTAGCGGGACCACCGGGGAGCTGTTTTTT TRBD2 NA TRBJ2-2 TRBV7-7
CASSYGDTGELFF TGCGCCAGCAGCTATGGGGACACCGGGGAGCTGTTTTTT NA NA TRBJ2-2 TRBV5-1
CAWSVLQGIAKVNIQYF TGTGCCTGGAGTGTACTCCAGGGGATAGCCAAAGTCAACATTCAGTACTTC NA NA TRBJ2-4 TRBV30
CASSLSVLGQGSEQYF TGCGCCAGCAGCTTGAGTGTATTGGGACAGGGGTCCGAGCAGTACTTC TRBD1 NA TRBJ2-7 TRBV5-1